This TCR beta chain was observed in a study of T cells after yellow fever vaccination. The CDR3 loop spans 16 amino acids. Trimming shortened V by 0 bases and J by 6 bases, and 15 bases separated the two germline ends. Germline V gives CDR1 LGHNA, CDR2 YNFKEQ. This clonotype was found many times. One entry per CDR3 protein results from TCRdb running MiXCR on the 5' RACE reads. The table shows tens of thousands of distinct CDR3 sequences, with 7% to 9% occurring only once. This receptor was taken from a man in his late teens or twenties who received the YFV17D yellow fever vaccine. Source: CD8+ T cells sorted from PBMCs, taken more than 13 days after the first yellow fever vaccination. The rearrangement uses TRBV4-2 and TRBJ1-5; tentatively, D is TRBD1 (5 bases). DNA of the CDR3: TGTGCCAGCAGCCAAGACCTCGGGCAGGGTGGTCAGCCCCAGCATTTT. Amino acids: CASSQDLGQGGQPQHF.